This T cell receptor beta chain is drawn from a study of tumor-infiltrating lymphocytes in primary liver carcinoma. Looking at the study overall: Read depth, roughly 3.5 to 8 million productive TCRbeta reads, did not differ significantly between tissues. Study findings and constraints: No more than about 8-24% of top clones could be seen in all five tumor regions.

Each 20-30 mg portion of unsorted bulk tissue served as the source for co-extraction of RNA and DNA. Surgery removed the patients' primary liver carcinoma. Note on this clonotype: Antigen specificity is unknown. Because the CDR3 is missing its conserved closing phenylalanine or tryptophan, this is likely a read error.

TCR beta cDNA came from approximately 540 ng total RNA, primed with a constant-region primer. The TCR beta library was amplified through three nested multiplex PCR rounds in a modified ARM-PCR procedure. PCR rounds one and two used TRBV1-TRBV30 forward primers with a C-beta reverse primer for 10 cycles each. TCRdb redid the calling of the multiplex PCR reads with MiXCR, one entry per CDR3 protein. The sample shows approximately 190,000 distinct CDR3 sequences, around 81% of them seen only once. Trimming removed 6 bases from V and 8 bases from J, with 17 bases in between. CDR3 size: 13 residues. Germline V gene sequence: CDR1 SGHAT, CDR2 FQNNGV.

This TCR derives from a man aged 40-49 years with primary liver carcinoma and hepatitis B virus infection. Sequencing input: tumor tissue from primary liver carcinoma. The chain uses TRBV11-2 and TRBJ2-7; D is possibly TRBD2 (5 bases). CDR3 sequence: CASRLSERIQQYL. The CDR3, as DNA: TGTGCCAGCAGATTAAGTGAGCGGATCCAGCAGTACCTC.